Listed below are T cell receptor beta chains from one sample, sequenced in a study of cytomegalovirus exposure and HLA in healthy donors. Sequencing used immunoSEQ multiplex PCR; TCRdb keeps in-frame clones, though not all of them. The data contain over 90,000 clones, less than 90% of them singletons. Input material: PBMCs. The receptor set was obtained from a man aged 35-49 years in good health and CMV-seronegative. Each CDR3 is given with its conserved first and last residue. A D gene is named only where the DNA matches it firmly. A row's size may be missing; if present it is once, few, many or a size class.

DNA: TGCGCCAGCAGTCAATACGGGGGACTAGTGCACGAGCAGTACTTC
CDR3: CASSQYGGLVHEQYF
size: .
D: TRBD2
length: 15
V: TRBV23-1
J: TRBJ2-7

DNA: TGTGCCAGCAGCCCAGGGGTTTCTTCTGGAAACACCATATATTTT
CDR3: CASSPGVSSGNTIYF
size: .
D: .
length: 15
V: TRBV11-2
J: TRBJ1-3

DNA: TGCGCCAGCAGTAGGATGGGACAGAGAGTCTCAGTCTCTGGAAACACCATATATTTT
CDR3: CASSRMGQRVSVSGNTIYF
size: .
D: TRBD1
length: 19
V: TRBV23-1
J: TRBJ1-3

DNA: TGCGCCAGCAGCCACCAGGGCTCCGGGGAGACCCAGTACTTC
CDR3: CASSHQGSGETQYF
size: .
D: .
length: 14
V: TRBV4-1
J: TRBJ2-5

DNA: TGTGCCAGCAGCTCCTCGGTCCTCCACAATGAGCAGTTCTTC
CDR3: CASSSSVLHNEQFF
size: .
D: .
length: 14
V: TRBV11-2
J: TRBJ2-1

DNA: TGTGCCAGCAGCACGGGTGGGACAAGTTCTTCTGAAGCTTTCTTT
CDR3: CASSTGGTSSSEAFF
size: .
D: .
length: 15
V: TRBV9
J: TRBJ1-1

DNA: TGTGCCACCTTAACGGACAGGCAGAGAGCTAACTATGGCTACACCTTC
CDR3: CATLTDRQRANYGYTF
size: .
D: TRBD1
length: 16
V: TRBV19
J: TRBJ1-2

DNA: TGTGCCAGCAGCCGCCTGAGCGGGGGTCGAAGGGATACGCAGTATTTT
CDR3: CASSRLSGGRRDTQYF
size: few
D: TRBD2
length: 16
V: TRBV27
J: TRBJ2-3

DNA: TGTGCCGCTCGTCGGGGACTAATAACTAGCACAGATACGCAGTATTTT
CDR3: CAARRGLITSTDTQYF
size: .
D: TRBD2
length: 16
V: TRBV10-3
J: TRBJ2-3

DNA: TGTGCCAGTAGTCGACAGGGGAAGTCTAGCACAGATACGCAGTATTTT
CDR3: CASSRQGKSSTDTQYF
size: .
D: TRBD1
length: 16
V: TRBV19
J: TRBJ2-3

DNA: TGTGCCAGCAGCTTATTCAGGGGAACTGAAGCTTTCTTT
CDR3: CASSLFRGTEAFF
size: .
D: .
length: 13
V: TRBV7-6
J: TRBJ1-1

DNA: TGCGCCAGCAGTTTGACAGGGGGAGAGGACTATGGCTACACCTTC
CDR3: CASSLTGGEDYGYTF
size: .
D: TRBD1
length: 15
V: TRBV5-1
J: TRBJ1-2

DNA: TGTGCCAGCAGTTTTACAGCTACCTACGAGCAGTACTTC
CDR3: CASSFTATYEQYF
size: .
D: .
length: 13
V: TRBV27
J: TRBJ2-7

DNA: TGTGCCAGCAGCTTAGCAACAGGGGAGAATAATTCACCCCTCCACTTT
CDR3: CASSLATGENNSPLHF
size: .
D: TRBD1
length: 16
V: TRBV7-8
J: TRBJ1-6

DNA: TGTGCCAGCAGCCTACTAGCGGGGGGGCCCGTTGAGCAGTTCTTC
CDR3: CASSLLAGGPVEQFF
size: .
D: TRBD2
length: 15
V: TRBV11-2
J: TRBJ2-1

DNA: TGCGCCAGCAGCCAAGTGACAGGGATATTCACCCTCCACTTT
CDR3: CASSQVTGIFTLHF
size: .
D: TRBD1
length: 14
V: TRBV4-1
J: TRBJ1-6

DNA: TGTGCCAGCAGCCGGCTAGCGGGGGTTGAGACCCAGTACTTC
CDR3: CASSRLAGVETQYF
size: .
D: TRBD2
length: 14
V: TRBV5-4
J: TRBJ2-5

DNA: TGTGCCAGCAGCTCCTGGAGCGGGGGGGCGGATACGCAGTATTTT
CDR3: CASSSWSGGADTQYF
size: .
D: TRBD2
length: 15
V: TRBV5-4
J: TRBJ2-3

DNA: TGTGCCAGCAGCCCCGGGGGTTCAAGTGAAAAACTGTTTTTT
CDR3: CASSPGGSSEKLFF
size: few
D: .
length: 14
V: TRBV9
J: TRBJ1-4

DNA: TGCAGCGTCAGGACAGGGGGTGAGGAGACCCAGTACTTC
CDR3: CSVRTGGEETQYF
size: .
D: TRBD1
length: 13
V: TRBV29-1
J: TRBJ2-5

DNA: TGTTCCAGCAGCGCCCGGGCCGGGGGGGGCAACACCGGGGAGCTGTTTTTT
CDR3: CSSSARAGGGNTGELFF
size: .
D: TRBD2
length: 17
V: TRBV7-9
J: TRBJ2-2

DNA: TGCAGCGTTGAAGGCGTGGCAGGGGCAACGGATACGCAGTATTTT
CDR3: CSVEGVAGATDTQYF
size: .
D: .
length: 15
V: TRBV29-1
J: TRBJ2-3

DNA: TGTGCCAGTAGCCCCTTACTCAATCAGCCCCAGCATTTT
CDR3: CASSPLLNQPQHF
size: .
D: .
length: 13
V: TRBV19
J: TRBJ1-5

DNA: TGTGCCAGCAGCATCTCTAGCGGGGGGGGGTCCTACAATGAGCAGTTCTTC
CDR3: CASSISSGGGSYNEQFF
size: .
D: TRBD2
length: 17
V: TRBV7-2
J: TRBJ2-1

DNA: TGTGCCAGCAGCTTAGGGCAGAACTATGGCTACACCTTC
CDR3: CASSLGQNYGYTF
size: .
D: .
length: 13
V: TRBV7-8
J: TRBJ1-2

DNA: TGTGCCAGCAGCTTAGTAGGGACACCTCCTTCCCACCCTAATCGGCCCCAGCATTTT
CDR3: CASSLVGTPPSHPNRPQHF
size: .
D: .
length: 19
V: TRBV11-3
J: TRBJ1-5

DNA: TGTGCCAGCTCACCAGGCCCACCCGGTTTTGTCAGGGGTCTTTCTGGAAACACCATATATTTT
CDR3: CASSPGPPGFVRGLSGNTIYF
size: .
D: .
length: 21
V: TRBV18
J: TRBJ1-3

DNA: TGCGCCAGCAGCTTGGTTGGGCCTTCATCACCCCTCCACTTT
CDR3: CASSLVGPSSPLHF
size: .
D: .
length: 14
V: TRBV5-1
J: TRBJ1-6

DNA: TGTGCCGGAGGGACAACAGGGGGCGCCGACTATGGCTACACCTTC
CDR3: CAGGTTGGADYGYTF
size: .
D: TRBD1
length: 15
V: TRBV30
J: TRBJ1-2

DNA: TGTGCCAGCAGCGTCGACAGGTCATGGATCTATGGCTACACCTTC
CDR3: CASSVDRSWIYGYTF
size: .
D: .
length: 15
V: TRBV5-6
J: TRBJ1-2

DNA: TGTGCCATCACCACCGGCGGGTTCGGCTACACCTTC
CDR3: CAITTGGFGYTF
size: .
D: .
length: 12
V: TRBV2
J: TRBJ1-2

DNA: TGCGCCAGCAGCTTCTTGACTAGCGGGGGATCTACAGATACGCAGTATTTT
CDR3: CASSFLTSGGSTDTQYF
size: .
D: TRBD2
length: 17
V: TRBV5-1
J: TRBJ2-3

DNA: TGCGCCAGCAGCTTGCCTAGCGGGGGGCCCAGCACAGATACGCAGTATTTT
CDR3: CASSLPSGGPSTDTQYF
size: .
D: TRBD2
length: 17
V: TRBV5-1
J: TRBJ2-3

DNA: TGTGCCAGCAGGGGGAGGGGACTAACAGGCACAGATACGCAGTATTTT
CDR3: CASRGRGLTGTDTQYF
size: few
D: TRBD2
length: 16
V: TRBV5-4
J: TRBJ2-3

DNA: TGTGCCAGCAGTTCCATGAGGGCAGAGGGGAACACTGAAGCTTTCTTT
CDR3: CASSSMRAEGNTEAFF
size: .
D: .
length: 16
V: TRBV27
J: TRBJ1-1

DNA: TGTGCCAGCAGCTTGGACAACCAGAATGAGCAGTTCTTC
CDR3: CASSLDNQNEQFF
size: .
D: .
length: 13
V: TRBV7-9
J: TRBJ2-1

DNA: TGTGCCAGCAGCATAAGCGGGGGTATTTCCTACGAGCAGTACTTC
CDR3: CASSISGGISYEQYF
size: .
D: TRBD2
length: 15
V: TRBV7-2
J: TRBJ2-7

DNA: TGTGCCAGCAGCTTAATACCTAGCGGGGGCCGAACCTACAATGAGCAGTTCTTC
CDR3: CASSLIPSGGRTYNEQFF
size: once
D: TRBD2
length: 18
V: TRBV7-2
J: TRBJ2-1

DNA: TGTGCCAGCAGGAGGGAAGCCCTCAACACTGAAGCTTTCTTT
CDR3: CASRREALNTEAFF
size: .
D: .
length: 14
V: TRBV6-4
J: TRBJ1-1

DNA: TGCGCCAGCAGCCGACACAACAGAGGGTCGGGCGGGTACGAGCAGTACTTC
CDR3: CASSRHNRGSGGYEQYF
size: once
D: .
length: 17
V: TRBV4-1
J: TRBJ2-7

DNA: TGTGCCACCAGCAGAGATGGCCTCAGGGGCTTCACAGATACGCAGTATTTT
CDR3: CATSRDGLRGFTDTQYF
size: few
D: .
length: 17
V: TRBV15
J: TRBJ2-3

DNA: TGTGCCAGCAGCGCGACAGGCTCCTACGAGCAGTACTTC
CDR3: CASSATGSYEQYF
size: few
D: .
length: 13
V: TRBV9
J: TRBJ2-7

DNA: TGCAGCGTTGACCGAAGTGGGGACAGACCCTACAATGAGCAGTTCTTC
CDR3: CSVDRSGDRPYNEQFF
size: .
D: TRBD1
length: 16
V: TRBV29-1
J: TRBJ2-1

DNA: TGTGCCTGGAAGGGGCAGGGGGCGGTTGGCTACACCTTC
CDR3: CAWKGQGAVGYTF
size: .
D: TRBD1
length: 13
V: TRBV30
J: TRBJ1-2